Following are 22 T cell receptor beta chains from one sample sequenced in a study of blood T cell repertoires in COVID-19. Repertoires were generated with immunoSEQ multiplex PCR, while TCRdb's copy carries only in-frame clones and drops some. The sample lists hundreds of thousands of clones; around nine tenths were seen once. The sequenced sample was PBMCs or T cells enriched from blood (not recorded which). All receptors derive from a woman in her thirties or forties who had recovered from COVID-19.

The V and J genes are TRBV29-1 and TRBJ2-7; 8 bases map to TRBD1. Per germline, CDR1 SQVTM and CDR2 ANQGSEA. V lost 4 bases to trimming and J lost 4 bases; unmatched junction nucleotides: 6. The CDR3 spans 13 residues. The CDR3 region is CSVVPTGDYEQYF. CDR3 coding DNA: TGCAGCGTTGTCCCGACAGGGGATTACGAGCAGTACTTC.

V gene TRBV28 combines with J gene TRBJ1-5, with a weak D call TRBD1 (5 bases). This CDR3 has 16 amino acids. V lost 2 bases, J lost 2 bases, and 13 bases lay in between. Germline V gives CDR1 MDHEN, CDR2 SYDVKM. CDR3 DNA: TGTGCCAGCAGTTTAGTGCAGGGTATGGGCAATCAGCCCCAGCATTTT. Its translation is CASSLVQGMGNQPQHF. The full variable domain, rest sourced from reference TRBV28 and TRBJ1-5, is DVKVTQSSRYLVKRTGEKVFLECVQDMDHENMFWYRQDPGLGLRLIYFSYDVKMKEKGDIPEGYSVSREKKERFSLILESASTNQTSMYLCASSLVQGMGNQPQHFGDGTRLSIL.

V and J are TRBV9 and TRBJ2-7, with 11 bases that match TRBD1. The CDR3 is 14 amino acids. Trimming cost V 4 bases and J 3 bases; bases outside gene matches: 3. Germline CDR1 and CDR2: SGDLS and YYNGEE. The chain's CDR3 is CASSSGTGGYEQYF. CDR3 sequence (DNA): TGTGCCAGCAGCTCAGGGACAGGGGGCTACGAGCAGTACTTC.

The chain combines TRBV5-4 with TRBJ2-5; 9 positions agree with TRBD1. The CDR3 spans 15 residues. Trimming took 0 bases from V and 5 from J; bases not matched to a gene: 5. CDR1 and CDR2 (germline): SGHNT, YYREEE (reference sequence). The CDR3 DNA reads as TGTGCCAGCAGCTTGGGGGACAGGGTCGGTGAGACCCAGTACTTC. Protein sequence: CASSLGDRVGETQYF.

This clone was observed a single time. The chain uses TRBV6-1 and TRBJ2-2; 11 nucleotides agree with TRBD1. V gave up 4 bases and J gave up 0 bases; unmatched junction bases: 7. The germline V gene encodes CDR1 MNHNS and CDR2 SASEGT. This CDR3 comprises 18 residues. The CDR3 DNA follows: TGTGCCAGCAGTGTCCGGACAGGGGGCCTCTCGAACACCGGGGAGCTGTTTTTT. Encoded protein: CASSVRTGGLSNTGELFF.

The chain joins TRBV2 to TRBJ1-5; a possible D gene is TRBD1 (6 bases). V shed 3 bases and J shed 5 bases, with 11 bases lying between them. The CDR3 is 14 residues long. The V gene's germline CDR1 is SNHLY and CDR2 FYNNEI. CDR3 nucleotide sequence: TGTGCCAGCAGTGAGGGGGCGCCGCATCAGCCCCAGCATTTT. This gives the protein CASSEGAPHQPQHF.

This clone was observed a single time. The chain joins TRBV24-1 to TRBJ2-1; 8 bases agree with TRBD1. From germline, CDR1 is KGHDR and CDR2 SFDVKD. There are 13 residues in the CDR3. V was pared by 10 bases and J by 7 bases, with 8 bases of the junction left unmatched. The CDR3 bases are TGTGCCACGGCTTGGACAGGGCGGAATGAGCAGTTCTTC. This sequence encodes CATAWTGRNEQFF.

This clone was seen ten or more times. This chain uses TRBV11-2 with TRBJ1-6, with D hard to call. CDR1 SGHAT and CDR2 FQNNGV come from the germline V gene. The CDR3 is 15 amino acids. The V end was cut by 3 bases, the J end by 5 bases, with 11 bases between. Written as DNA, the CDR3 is TGTGCCAGCAGCTTCAGCCTACGGGATAATTCACCCCTCCACTTT. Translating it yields CASSFSLRDNSPLHF.

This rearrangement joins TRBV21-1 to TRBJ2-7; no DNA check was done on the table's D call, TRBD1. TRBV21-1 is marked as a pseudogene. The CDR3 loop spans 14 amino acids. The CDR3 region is CASSKGDSPYEQYF. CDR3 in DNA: TGTGCCAGCAGCAAAGGAGACAGTCCCTACGAGCAGTACTTC.

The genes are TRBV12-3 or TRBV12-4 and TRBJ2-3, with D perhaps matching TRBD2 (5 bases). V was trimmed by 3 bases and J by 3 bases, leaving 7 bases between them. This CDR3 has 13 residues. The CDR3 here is CASSFGETDTQYF. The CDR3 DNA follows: TGTGCCAGCAGTTTCGGGGAGACAGATACGCAGTATTTT.

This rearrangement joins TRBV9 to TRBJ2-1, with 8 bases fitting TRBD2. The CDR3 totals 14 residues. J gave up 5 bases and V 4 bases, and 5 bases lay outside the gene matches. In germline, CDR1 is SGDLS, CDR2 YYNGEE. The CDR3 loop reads CASSLGLGDNEQFF. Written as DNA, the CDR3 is TGTGCCAGCAGCTTGGGACTAGGAGACAATGAGCAGTTCTTC.

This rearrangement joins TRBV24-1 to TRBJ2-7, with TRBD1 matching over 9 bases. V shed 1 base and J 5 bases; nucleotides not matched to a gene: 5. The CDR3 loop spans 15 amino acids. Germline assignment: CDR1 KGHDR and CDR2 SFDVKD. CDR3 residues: CATSDFGTGTHEQYF. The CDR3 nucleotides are TGTGCCACCAGTGATTTTGGGACAGGGACCCACGAGCAGTACTTC.

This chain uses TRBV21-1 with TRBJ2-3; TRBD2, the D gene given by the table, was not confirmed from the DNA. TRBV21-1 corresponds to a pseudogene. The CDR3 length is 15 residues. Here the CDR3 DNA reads TGTGCCAGCAGCAATGAAGCGGGAGGGTGGGATACGCAGTATTTT. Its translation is CASSNEAGGWDTQYF.

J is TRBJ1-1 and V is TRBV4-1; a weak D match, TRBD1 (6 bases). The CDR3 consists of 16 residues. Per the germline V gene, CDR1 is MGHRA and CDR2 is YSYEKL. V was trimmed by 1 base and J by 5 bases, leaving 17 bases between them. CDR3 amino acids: CASSQGLPRGATEAFF. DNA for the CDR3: TGCGCCAGCAGCCAAGGCCTTCCTCGGGGGGCAACTGAAGCTTTCTTT.

CDR3 DNA sequence: TGCGCCAGCAGCTTGGTGGCACAGGGGGCGCGAGGAATGAACACTGAAGCTTTCTTT. This gives the protein CASSLVAQGARGMNTEAFF. The V and J genes are TRBV5-1 and TRBJ1-1, with 9 bases that match TRBD1. The germline V gene has CDR1 SGHRS and CDR2 YFSETQ. This CDR3 comprises 19 residues. J was trimmed by 0 bases and V by 0 bases; bases with no gene match: 12.

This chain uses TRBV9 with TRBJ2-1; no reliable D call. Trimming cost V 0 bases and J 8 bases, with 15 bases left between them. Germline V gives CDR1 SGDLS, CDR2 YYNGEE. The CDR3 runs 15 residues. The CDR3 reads CASSVGLLVGYEQFF. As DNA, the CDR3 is TGTGCCAGCAGCGTAGGGCTCCTAGTTGGTTATGAGCAGTTCTTC.

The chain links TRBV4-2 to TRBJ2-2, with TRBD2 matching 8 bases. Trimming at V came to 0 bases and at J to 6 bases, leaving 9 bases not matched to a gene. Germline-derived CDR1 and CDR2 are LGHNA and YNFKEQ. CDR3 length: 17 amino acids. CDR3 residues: CASSQDSQRELSGELFF. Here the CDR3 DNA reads TGTGCCAGCAGCCAAGATTCCCAGCGGGAGTTGTCCGGGGAGCTGTTTTTT.

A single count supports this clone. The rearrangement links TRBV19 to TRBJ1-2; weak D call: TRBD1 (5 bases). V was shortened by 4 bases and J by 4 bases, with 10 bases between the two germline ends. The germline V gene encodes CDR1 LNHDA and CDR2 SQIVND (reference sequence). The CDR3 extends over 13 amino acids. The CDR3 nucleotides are TGTGCCAGTAGTACGGAGGGGAGCTATGGCTACACCTTC. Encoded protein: CASSTEGSYGYTF.

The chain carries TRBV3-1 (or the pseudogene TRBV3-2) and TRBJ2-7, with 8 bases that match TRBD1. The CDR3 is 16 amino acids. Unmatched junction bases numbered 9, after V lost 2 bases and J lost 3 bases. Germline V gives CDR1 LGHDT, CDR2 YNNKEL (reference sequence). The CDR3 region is CASSQTPDRDFYEQYF. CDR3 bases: TGTGCCAGCAGCCAAACCCCGGACAGGGATTTCTACGAGCAGTACTTC.

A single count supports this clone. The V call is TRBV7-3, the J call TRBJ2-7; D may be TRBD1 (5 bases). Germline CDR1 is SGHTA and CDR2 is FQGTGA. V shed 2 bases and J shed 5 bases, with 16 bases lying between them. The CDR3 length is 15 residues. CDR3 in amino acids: CASSLAQGEQHEQYF. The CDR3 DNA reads TGTGCCAGCAGCTTAGCCCAGGGCGAACAGCACGAGCAGTACTTC.

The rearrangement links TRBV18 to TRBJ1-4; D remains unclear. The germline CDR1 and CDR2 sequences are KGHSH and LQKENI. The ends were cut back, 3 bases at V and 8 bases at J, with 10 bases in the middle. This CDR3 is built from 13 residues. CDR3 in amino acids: CASSPAGREKLFF. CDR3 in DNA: TGTGCCAGCTCACCGGCGGGGAGGGAAAAACTGTTTTTT.

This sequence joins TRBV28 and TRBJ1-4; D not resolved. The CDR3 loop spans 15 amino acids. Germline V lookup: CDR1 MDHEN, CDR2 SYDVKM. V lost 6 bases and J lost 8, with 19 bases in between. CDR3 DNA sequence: TGTGCCAGCAGCGTAGCGGCTCCTCTGAGGGAAAAACTGTTTTTT. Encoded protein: CASSVAAPLREKLFF.